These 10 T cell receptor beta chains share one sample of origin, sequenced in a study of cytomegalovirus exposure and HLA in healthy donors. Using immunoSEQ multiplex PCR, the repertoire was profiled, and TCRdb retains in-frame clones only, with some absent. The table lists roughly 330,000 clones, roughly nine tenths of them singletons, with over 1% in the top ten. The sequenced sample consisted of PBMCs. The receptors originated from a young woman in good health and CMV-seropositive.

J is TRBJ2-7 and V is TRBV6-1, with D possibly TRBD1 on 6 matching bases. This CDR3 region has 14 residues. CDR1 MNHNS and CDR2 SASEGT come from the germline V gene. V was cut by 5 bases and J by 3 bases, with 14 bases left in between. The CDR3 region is CASSTRQESYEQYF. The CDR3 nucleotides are TGTGCCAGCAGTACCCGACAGGAGAGCTACGAGCAGTACTTC.

CDR3: CASSLGISGPFF. CDR3 sequence (DNA): TGTGCCAGCAGTTTAGGAATCTCGGGGCCTTTCTTT. This chain uses TRBV27 with TRBJ1-1; D might be TRBD1 (5 bases). CDR3 length: 12 amino acids. V was shortened by 2 bases and J by 12 bases, with 13 bases between the two germline ends. Germline V gene lookup returns CDR1 MNHEY and CDR2 SMNVEV (reference sequence).

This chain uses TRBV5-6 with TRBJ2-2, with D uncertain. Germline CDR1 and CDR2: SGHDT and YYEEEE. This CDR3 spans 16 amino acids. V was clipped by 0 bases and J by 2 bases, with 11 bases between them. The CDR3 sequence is CASSLGHRVNTGELFF. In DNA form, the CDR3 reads TGTGCCAGCAGCTTGGGGCATAGGGTTAACACCGGGGAGCTGTTTTTT.

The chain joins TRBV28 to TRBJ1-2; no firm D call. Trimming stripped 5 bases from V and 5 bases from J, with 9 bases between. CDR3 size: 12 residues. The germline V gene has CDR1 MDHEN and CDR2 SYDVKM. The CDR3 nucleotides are TGTGCCAGCAGTACGACACTGTATGGCTACACCTTC. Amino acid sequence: CASSTTLYGYTF.

The CDR3 spells CASSFGQGLYNEQFF. The DNA of the CDR3 is TGTGCCAGCAGTTTCGGACAGGGGTTATACAATGAGCAGTTCTTC. V gene TRBV6-5 combines with J gene TRBJ2-1; TRBD1 matches 9 bases. This CDR3 is 15 amino acids long. V gave up 4 bases and J gave up 4 bases; unmatched junction bases: 5. Per the germline V gene, CDR1 is MNHEY and CDR2 is SVGAGI.

The CDR3 protein is CASSGTRNTEAFF. For the CDR3, the DNA is TGTGCCAGCAGCGGTACCAGGAACACTGAAGCTTTCTTT. V and J are TRBV9 and TRBJ1-1; D not certain. V lost 3 bases and J lost 1, with 7 bases in between. This CDR3 comprises 13 residues. Germline assignment: CDR1 SGDLS and CDR2 YYNGEE.

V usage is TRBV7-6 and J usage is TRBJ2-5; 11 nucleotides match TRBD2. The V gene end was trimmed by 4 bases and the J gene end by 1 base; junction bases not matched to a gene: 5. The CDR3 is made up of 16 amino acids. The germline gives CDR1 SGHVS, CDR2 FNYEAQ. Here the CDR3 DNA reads TGTGCCAGCAGCTCTCGACTAGCGGGGACCCAAGAGACCCAGTACTTC. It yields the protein CASSSRLAGTQETQYF. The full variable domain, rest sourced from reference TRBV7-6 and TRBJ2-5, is GAGVSQSPRYKVTKRGQDVALRCDPISGHVSLYWYRQALGQGPEFLTYFNYEAQQDKSGLPNDRFSAERPEGSISTLTIQRTEQRDSAMYRCASSSRLAGTQETQYFGPGTRLLVL.

The chain's CDR3 is CAISSLPTGATEAFF. CDR3 sequence (DNA): TGTGCCATTTCTTCCCTCCCGACAGGGGCCACTGAAGCTTTCTTT. The gene calls are TRBV10-3 and TRBJ1-1; 8 bases fit TRBD1. This CDR3 is built from 15 residues. The germline CDR1 and CDR2 sequences are ENHRY and SYGVKD. V dropped 9 bases and J dropped 4; count of bases not matched to a gene: 13.

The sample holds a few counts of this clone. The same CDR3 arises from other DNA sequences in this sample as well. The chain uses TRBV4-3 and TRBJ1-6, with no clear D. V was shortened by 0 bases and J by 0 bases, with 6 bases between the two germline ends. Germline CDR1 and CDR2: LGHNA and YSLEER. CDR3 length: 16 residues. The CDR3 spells CASSQDRSSYNSPLHF. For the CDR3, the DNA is TGCGCCAGCAGCCAAGATAGGAGCTCCTATAATTCACCCCTCCACTTT.

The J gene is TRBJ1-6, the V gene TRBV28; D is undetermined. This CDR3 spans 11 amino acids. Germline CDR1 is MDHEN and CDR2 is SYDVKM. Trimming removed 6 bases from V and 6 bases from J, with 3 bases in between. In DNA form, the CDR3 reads TGTGCCAGCAGGACTAATTCACCCCTCCACTTT. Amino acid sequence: CASRTNSPLHF.